This entry lists 19 T cell receptor beta chains sequenced from one sample in a study of OX40 agonist ivuxolimab in advanced cancers. Profiled with immunoSEQ multiplex PCR; TCRdb holds only in-frame clones, not every one. This table has roughly 34,000 clones, roughly 89% appearing once. The sequences come from CD4+ or CD8+ T cells sorted from blood, collected in a trial of the OX40 agonist ivuxolimab. All receptors derive from an adult with an advanced solid tumor such as melanoma, head and neck, liver or kidney cancer.

V usage is TRBV11-1 and J usage is TRBJ2-2; D perhaps matches TRBD2 (6 bases). Germline V lookup: CDR1 SGHAT, CDR2 FQDESV (reference sequence). The CDR3 is 15 residues long. Trimming took off 5 bases at V and 0 bases at J, with 10 bases between the two ends. CDR3 protein: CASSPGGANTGELFF. For the CDR3, the DNA is TGTGCCAGCAGCCCTGGCGGGGCGAACACCGGGGAGCTGTTTTTT. Using reference TRBV11-1 and TRBJ2-2 for the parts outside the CDR3, the full variable domain is EAEVAQSPRYKITEKSQAVAFWCDPISGHATLYWYRQILGQGPELLVQFQDESVVDDSQLPKDRFSAERLKGVDSTLKIQPAELGDSAMYLCASSPGGANTGELFFGEGSRLTVL.

The rearrangement joins TRBV7-9 to TRBJ1-1; D not certain. CDR1 and CDR2 (germline): SEHNR, FQNEAQ (reference sequence). The length of the CDR3 is 11 residues. The V end lost 6 bases, the J end lost 10 bases, and 12 bases lay between the germline ends. The CDR3 is CASSPAEAAFF. In nucleotides, the CDR3 is TGTGCCAGCAGTCCCGCGGAGGCAGCTTTCTTT. Full variable domain (rest looked up from reference TRBV7-9 and TRBJ1-1): DTGVSQNPRHKITKRGQNVTFRCDPISEHNRLYWYRQTLGQGPEFLTYFQNEAQLEKSRLLSDRFSAERPKGSFSTLEIQRTEQGDSAMYLCASSPAEAAFFGQGTRLTVV.

The CDR3 DNA reads TGTGCCAGCAGCCGGGACACGCGAACCGGAGATGGCTACACCTTC. Its translation is CASSRDTRTGDGYTF. The chain employs TRBV6-1 and TRBJ1-2; a weak D match, TRBD1 (6 bases). Trimming took 6 bases from V and 6 from J, leaving 20 bases between them. This CDR3 is built from 15 residues. Germline V gene data show CDR1 as MNHNS and CDR2 as SASEGT.

V is TRBV5-1 and J is TRBJ2-7; 12 bases map to TRBD2. The CDR3 has 16 amino acids. The J segment lost 1 base and the V segment lost 4 bases, leaving 6 bases of the junction unmatched. Germline V gene lookup returns CDR1 SGHRS and CDR2 YFSETQ. DNA for the CDR3: TGCGCCAGCAGCGACCTGGGGACTAGCGGGTCCTACGAGCAGTACTTC. Amino acid sequence: CASSDLGTSGSYEQYF.

The chain has TRBV28 and TRBJ2-7; D unclear. The V end lost 7 bases, the J end lost 2 bases, and 15 bases lay between the germline ends. The CDR3 runs 14 residues. The germline V gene has CDR1 MDHEN and CDR2 SYDVKM. The CDR3 protein is CASNGRSPTYEQYF. CDR3 nucleotide sequence: TGTGCCAGCAACGGACGGAGCCCGACCTACGAGCAGTACTTC. The variable domain in full, completed from reference TRBV28 and TRBJ2-7, reads DVKVTQSSRYLVKRTGEKVFLECVQDMDHENMFWYRQDPGLGLRLIYFSYDVKMKEKGDIPEGYSVSREKKERFSLILESASTNQTSMYLCASNGRSPTYEQYFGPGTRLTVT.

This chain joins TRBV6-5 and TRBJ1-1; 8 bases are a match to TRBD1. Germline-derived CDR1 and CDR2 are MNHEY and SVGAGI. V dropped 6 bases and J dropped 4; count of bases not matched to a gene: 7. The CDR3 sequence is 14 residues long. CDR3 protein: CASRLDRGTTEAFF. In DNA form, the CDR3 reads TGTGCCAGCAGGCTTGACAGGGGTACCACTGAAGCTTTCTTT.

This clone was counted a single time. V and J are TRBV7-3 and TRBJ2-1; unclear D gene. The CDR3 runs to 16 residues. Trimming took 0 bases from V and 0 from J, leaving 9 bases between them. Per germline, CDR1 SGHTA and CDR2 FQGTGA. The CDR3 DNA follows: TGTGCCAGCAGCTTAACGTCAAGGTCCTCCTACAATGAGCAGTTCTTC. Its protein is CASSLTSRSSYNEQFF.

The rearrangement uses TRBV5-4 and TRBJ1-4; TRBD1 might be the D (5 bases). CDR3 length equals 15 residues. The germline V gene has CDR1 SGHNT and CDR2 YYREEE (reference sequence). V lost 4 bases, J lost 0 bases, and 10 bases lay in between. The DNA of the CDR3 is TGTGCCAGCAGCCTCCAGGGTTCAACTAATGAAAAACTGTTTTTT. The encoded protein is CASSLQGSTNEKLFF.

The chain couples TRBV19 to TRBJ1-5; 8 nucleotides align to TRBD1. This CDR3 spans 14 amino acids. CDR1 is LNHDA and CDR2 is SQIVND in the germline V gene (reference sequence). The V segment lost 10 bases and the J segment 4 bases; nucleotides outside the gene matches: 9. The CDR3 DNA reads as TGTGCCACCTCCGGGACAGGCGGAAATCAGCCCCAGCATTTT. This sequence encodes CATSGTGGNQPQHF.

The V call is TRBV11-2, the J call TRBJ1-3; D might be TRBD1 (5 bases). The CDR3 extends over 15 amino acids. From germline, CDR1 is SGHAT and CDR2 FQNNGV. V dropped 5 bases and J dropped 4 bases, with 15 bases sitting between them. CDR3 loop: CASSRDSRAGNTIYF. CDR3 DNA sequence: TGTGCCAGCAGCCGGGACTCCCGGGCGGGAAACACCATATATTTT.

In this sample, this clone turned up a few times. The chain has TRBV5-1 and TRBJ1-4, with TRBD1 identical over 12 bases. Losses at the gene ends were 4 bases for V and 12 bases for J; bases not matched to a gene: 7. The CDR3 spans 14 residues. The germline gives CDR1 SGHRS, CDR2 YFSETQ. CDR3 DNA sequence: TGCGCCAGCAGCGCCTCCGGGACAGGGGGCGAACTGTTTTTT. Its translation: CASSASGTGGELFF.

The chain has TRBV19 and TRBJ2-7; possible D gene TRBD2, 6 bases. Trimming took off 1 base at V and 6 bases at J, with 13 bases between the two ends. This CDR3 region has 14 residues. Germline V gene lookup returns CDR1 LNHDA and CDR2 SQIVND (reference sequence). The CDR3 is CASSIGRGSGEQYF. DNA for the CDR3: TGTGCCAGTAGTATAGGCCGGGGGAGTGGCGAGCAGTACTTC.

This chain uses TRBV28 with TRBJ1-2, with 8 bases identical to TRBD1. Germline assignment: CDR1 MDHEN and CDR2 SYDVKM. The CDR3 spans 13 residues. V trimming: 4 bases; J trimming: 8 bases; junction bases outside the gene matches: 6. The CDR3 DNA reads TGTGCCAGCAGTTATTCGACAGGGGTCGGCTACACCTTC. It encodes CASSYSTGVGYTF.

This sequence joins TRBV5-1 and TRBJ1-1; TRBD1 matches 8 bases. The CDR3 is 16 residues long. Germline CDR1 reads SGHRS; CDR2 reads YFSETQ. The ends lost 4 bases at V and 5 bases at J; junction bases unmatched: 13. CDR3 region: CASSPGQGLGVTEAFF. The CDR3 DNA is TGCGCCAGCAGCCCAGGACAGGGTCTAGGAGTGACTGAAGCTTTCTTT.

The V and J genes are TRBV11-2 and TRBJ1-2; no clear D gene. The CDR3 length is 16 residues. V lost 0 bases to trimming and J lost 5 bases, with 16 bases between them. Per the germline V gene, CDR1 is SGHAT and CDR2 is FQNNGV. CDR3 coding DNA: TGTGCCAGCAGCTTAGAGGGCTCGGCAGGCATATATGGCTACACCTTC. Protein product: CASSLEGSAGIYGYTF.

This clone has only a few counts. V is TRBV9 and J is TRBJ1-4, with D tentatively TRBD1 (5 bases). This CDR3 has 14 residues. Trimming removed 0 bases from V and 3 bases from J, with 6 bases in between. Germline CDR1 reads SGDLS; CDR2 reads YYNGEE. The CDR3 spells CASSVEGANEKLFF. The CDR3 DNA reads TGTGCCAGCAGCGTAGAAGGGGCTAATGAAAAACTGTTTTTT.

This chain joins TRBV27 and TRBJ1-2, with 8 positions matching TRBD1. This CDR3 has 14 amino acids. Trimming took 5 bases from V and 1 from J; bases not matched to a gene: 3. The germline V gene encodes CDR1 MNHEY and CDR2 SMNVEV (reference sequence). DNA for the CDR3: TGTGCCAGCAGTCCAGGGGGCTATAACTATGGCTACACCTTC. This gives the protein CASSPGGYNYGYTF.

The genes are TRBV27 and TRBJ2-4; 8 bases align to TRBD2. This CDR3 comprises 16 residues. Germline-derived CDR1 and CDR2 are MNHEY and SMNVEV (reference sequence). Losses at the gene ends were 2 bases for V and 7 bases for J; bases not matched to a gene: 10. The CDR3 reads CASSLKGSGGRNIQYF. DNA of the CDR3: TGTGCCAGCAGTTTAAAAGGTTCCGGCGGGAGGAACATTCAGTACTTC.

This clone was seen just once. This chain joins TRBV14 and TRBJ1-6, with D tentatively TRBD1 (6 bases). The ends were cut back, 4 bases at V and 14 bases at J, with 24 bases in the middle. CDR1 and CDR2 (germline): SGHDN, FVKESK. The CDR3 consists of 16 residues. CDR3 region: CASSLTGTPLIGALHF. DNA for the CDR3: TGTGCCAGCAGCCTTACCGGGACACCCCTTATAGGAGCCCTCCACTTT.